The 19 T cell receptor beta chains below come from one sample, sequenced in a study of neoadjuvant nivolumab and ipilimumab in lung cancer. Sequencing was performed with immunoSEQ multiplex PCR; in TCRdb, only in-frame clones are kept and a portion is missing. The profile covers about 8,800 clones, with approximately 87% appearing a single time and around 8% taken by the ten largest. The sequences come from tumor tissue, collected after neoadjuvant nivolumab, alone or with ipilimumab, at or shortly before surgery. Receptors originate from an adult with non-small cell lung cancer.

This chain links TRBV7-2 with TRBJ1-1; D remains ambiguous. The CDR3 has 13 residues. Germline V gene sequence: CDR1 SGHTA, CDR2 FQGNSA. V was shortened by 2 bases and J by 1 base, with 5 bases between the two germline ends. CDR3 sequence: CASSLRRNTEAFF. The CDR3 nucleotides read TGTGCCAGCAGCTTACGACGGAACACTGAAGCTTTCTTT.

V gene TRBV18 combines with J gene TRBJ2-7; TRBD1 might be the D (6 bases). The V gene's germline CDR1 is KGHSH and CDR2 LQKENI. Trimming pared 2 bases from V and 7 bases from J, leaving 15 bases between. The length of the CDR3 is 14 residues. The CDR3 bases are TGTGCCAGCTCACCAATTCAATCAGGGGTGGAGCAGTACTTC. Protein product: CASSPIQSGVEQYF.

The rearrangement uses TRBV5-6 and TRBJ2-6; D is ambiguous. CDR1 and CDR2 from the germline V gene are SGHDT and YYEEEE. The CDR3 has 14 residues. Between the trimmed V and J ends, which lost 6 bases and 5 bases, there was a span of 12 bases. The CDR3 DNA is TGTGCCAGCACCCCTTCCGCCAGGGCCAACGTCCTGACTTTC. Translation gives CASTPSARANVLTF.

The rearrangement uses TRBV18 and TRBJ2-1, with TRBD2 matching over 7 bases. Germline V lookup: CDR1 KGHSH, CDR2 LQKENI. V trimming: 5 bases; J trimming: 0 bases; junction bases outside the gene matches: 1. The CDR3 extends over 14 amino acids. The CDR3 protein is CASSSGNSYNEQFF. The CDR3 region has the DNA TGTGCCAGCTCAAGCGGGAACTCCTACAATGAGCAGTTCTTC.

The V and J genes are TRBV30 and TRBJ2-7; no definite D call. V lost 0 bases to trimming and J lost 4 bases, with 10 bases between them. The V gene's germline CDR1 is GTSNPN and CDR2 SVGIG (reference sequence). The CDR3 contains 13 residues. The CDR3 nucleotides read TGTGCCTGGAGTGTAAAGAGCCGTTACGAGCAGTACTTC. Amino acids: CAWSVKSRYEQYF.

The count of this clone is one. The chain carries TRBV2 and TRBJ2-3; D possibly corresponds to TRBD1 (5 bases). V was pared by 6 bases and J by 0 bases, with 19 bases between. The germline V gene encodes CDR1 SNHLY and CDR2 FYNNEI. The CDR3 has 17 amino acids. The chain's CDR3 is CASSMWGRQTSTDTQYF. CDR3 coding DNA: TGTGCCAGCAGCATGTGGGGCAGGCAGACTAGCACAGATACGCAGTATTTT.

V and J are TRBV5-1 and TRBJ2-3; tentative D call: TRBD1 (6 bases). The length of the CDR3 is 16 residues. Per the germline V gene, CDR1 is SGHRS and CDR2 is YFSETQ. The V gene lost 0 bases and the J gene lost 4 bases, with 15 bases spanning the gap. The chain's CDR3 is CASSLGVARGADTQYF. DNA for the CDR3: TGCGCCAGCAGCTTGGGGGTAGCCAGGGGTGCAGATACGCAGTATTTT.

J is TRBJ1-1 and V is TRBV10-2; no reliable D call. With 4 bases removed from V and 3 bases from J, the gap between germline ends came to 9 bases. This CDR3 has 13 amino acids. From germline, CDR1 is WSHSY and CDR2 SAAADI. The CDR3: CASSATRDTEAFF. CDR3 in DNA: TGCGCCAGCAGTGCGACAAGGGACACTGAAGCTTTCTTT.

This chain connects TRBV5-1 to TRBJ2-7; D is unresolved. The V end was cut by 0 bases, the J end by 2 bases, with 9 bases between. CDR3 length equals 14 residues. Germline V gene data show CDR1 as SGHRS and CDR2 as YFSETQ. Here the CDR3 reads CASSLGMGTYEQYF. CDR3 nucleotides: TGCGCCAGCAGCTTGGGTATGGGAACCTACGAGCAGTACTTC.

The V gene is TRBV30, the J gene TRBJ1-3; 7 bases line up with TRBD1. The junction had 5 bases not matched to a gene; V was cut back by 0 bases and J by 6 bases. CDR3 length: 14 residues. Germline CDR1 GTSNPN, CDR2 SVGIG (reference sequence). The CDR3 region is CAWSVGTAKNTIYF. CDR3 nucleotides: TGTGCCTGGAGTGTTGGGACAGCTAAAAACACCATATATTTT.

The chain employs TRBV6-4 and TRBJ2-3, with 9 bases aligning to TRBD2. The CDR3 totals 15 residues. Germline CDR1 is MRHNA and CDR2 is SNTAGT. Germline trimming cut 5 bases from V and 1 base from J; bases unmatched to any gene: 4. This chain's CDR3 is CASSYGTSRTDTQYF. In nucleotides, the CDR3 is TGTGCCAGCAGTTATGGGACTAGCCGCACAGATACGCAGTATTTT.

Points on this clone: Its ends do not fully match the called genes, so a read error is possible. CDR3 in amino acids: CASSEGLTVYEQYF. The CDR3, as DNA: TGTGCCAGCAGCGAAGGTCTAACAGTTTACGAGCAGTACTTC. The gene calls are TRBV6-1 and TRBJ2-7; D gene uncertain. The CDR3 spans 14 residues. Germline V gives CDR1 MNHNS, CDR2 SASEGT.

The V gene is TRBV19, the J gene TRBJ1-2; TRBD1 aligns across 9 bases. The CDR3 sequence is 14 residues long. V gave up 7 bases and J gave up 4 bases; unmatched junction bases: 7. Germline values: CDR1 LNHDA, CDR2 SQIVND (reference sequence). The CDR3 DNA follows: TGTGCCAGTAATACAGGGGGCGCATCCTATGGCTACACCTTC. It is translated as CASNTGGASYGYTF.

This chain connects TRBV9 to TRBJ2-1; D remains unclear. Trimming took 4 bases from V and 10 from J, leaving 9 bases between them. The CDR3 runs 11 residues. Germline values: CDR1 SGDLS, CDR2 YYNGEE. CDR3 residues: CASSPGGEQFF. Written as DNA, the CDR3 is TGTGCCAGCAGCCCAGGTGGGGAGCAGTTCTTC.

The J gene is TRBJ2-1, the V gene TRBV5-4; D might be TRBD2 (5 bases). Trimming shortened V by 1 base and J by 2 bases, and 10 bases separated the two germline ends. Germline loops: CDR1 SGHNT, CDR2 YYREEE (reference sequence). The CDR3 runs to 15 residues. The CDR3 coding sequence is TGTGCCAGCAGCTTGTCGGGGTCGCCCTACAATGAGCAGTTCTTC. Its translation: CASSLSGSPYNEQFF.

The CDR3 nucleotides read TGTGCCAGCTCACCGGGGACAGCGAACTATGGCTACACCTTC. Encoded protein: CASSPGTANYGYTF. The chain has TRBV18 and TRBJ1-2; 7 nucleotides agree with TRBD1. V was pared by 3 bases and J by 2 bases, with 3 bases of the junction left unmatched. From germline, CDR1 is KGHSH and CDR2 LQKENI. The length of the CDR3 is 14 residues.

The V call is TRBV18, the J call TRBJ1-1, with D unresolved. The CDR3 covers 14 residues. Trimming pared 1 base from V and 4 bases from J, leaving 10 bases between. Germline V gene lookup returns CDR1 KGHSH and CDR2 LQKENI. As DNA, the CDR3 is TGTGCCAGCTCACCACGTCTTCTCGCCACTGAAGCTTTCTTT. Amino acid sequence: CASSPRLLATEAFF.

V and J are TRBV6-1 and TRBJ2-3; TRBD1 matches 7 bases. This CDR3 has 14 residues. With 4 bases clipped from V and 4 bases from J, the junction kept 5 bases outside the gene matches. The germline CDR1 and CDR2 sequences are MNHNS and SASEGT. CDR3 in DNA: TGTGCCAGCAGTGGGGGGACAGACTCAGATACGCAGTATTTT. Encoded protein: CASSGGTDSDTQYF.

The chain links TRBV23-1 to TRBJ1-4; no firm D call. TRBV23-1 is annotated as an ORF whose role is uncertain. CDR3 size: 17 residues. V lost 0 bases and J 0 bases, leaving 11 bases between the germline ends. The CDR3 coding sequence is TGCGCCAGCAGTCAATCGGGCTTAACTGCAACTAATGAAAAACTGTTTTTT. Translation: CASSQSGLTATNEKLFF.